This T cell receptor beta chain was documented in a study of breast tumors, draining lymph nodes, adjacent tissues. From the multiplex PCR reads, TCRdb called clonotypes with MiXCR, one entry per CDR3 protein. The data hold about 200,000 distinct CDR3 sequences, with 30% to 35% observed a single time. This clonotype was observed a few times. The target antigen is unknown. General study findings and limits: Tumor and nontumor repertoires were significantly more similar in luminal-like than in basal-like breast cancer.

This CDR3 has 12 residues. V was cut by 1 base and J by 1 base, with 2 bases left in between. The germline CDR1 and CDR2 sequences are SGHRS and YFSETQ. The lymph nodes were axillary draining lymph nodes from breast cancer patients. The clonotype comes from a female donor with breast cancer. Some clones in this sample may be carry-over from other donors' samples. The chain has TRBV5-1 and TRBJ2-5, with no clear D. The specimen sequenced was axillary lymph node tissue. The CDR3 loop is CASSLRQETQYF. For the CDR3, the DNA is TGCGCCAGCAGCTTGCGCCAAGAGACCCAGTACTTC.